This passage covers 23 T cell receptor beta chains from one sample sequenced in a study of shared clonotypes between healthy human individuals. Assay used: immunoSEQ multiplex PCR; TCRdb lists only in-frame clones, some missing. The sample carries about 960,000 clones, approximately 80% recorded once. The sample was memory CD4+ T cells sorted from blood. The subset is: CD45RA-negative fraction. These receptors all stem from a man aged 18 to 29 in good health.

The chain has TRBV28 and TRBJ2-6, with TRBD1 matching 7 bases. Germline CDR1 reads MDHEN; CDR2 reads SYDVKM. The CDR3 runs 19 residues. The ends lost 5 bases at V and 0 bases at J; junction bases unmatched: 13. This CDR3 reads CASSTPGTATISGANVLTF. The CDR3, as DNA: TGTGCCAGCAGTACCCCCGGGACAGCGACTATCTCTGGGGCCAACGTCCTGACTTTC. Drawing the rest from reference TRBV28 and TRBJ2-6, the complete variable domain is DVKVTQSSRYLVKRTGEKVFLECVQDMDHENMFWYRQDPGLGLRLIYFSYDVKMKEKGDIPEGYSVSREKKERFSLILESASTNQTSMYLCASSTPGTATISGANVLTFGAGSRLTVL.

The chain links TRBV25-1 to TRBJ2-3; no definite D call. V gave up 2 bases and J gave up 2 bases, with 14 bases separating them. Germline-derived CDR1 and CDR2 are MGHDK and SYGVNS. This CDR3 is built from 16 residues. The CDR3: CASSEQGILPTDTQYF. The CDR3 DNA follows: TGTGCCAGCAGTGAACAAGGTATTCTACCCACAGATACGCAGTATTTT.

V usage is TRBV30 and J usage is TRBJ1-4; no reliable D call. The V gene's germline CDR1 is GTSNPN and CDR2 SVGIG (reference sequence). CDR3 length: 12 residues. V lost 4 bases and J lost 6, with 9 bases in between. The CDR3 DNA reads as TGTGCCTGGAATCTGAAAGATGAAAAACTGTTTTTT. It is translated as CAWNLKDEKLFF.

The chain recombines TRBV4-1 with TRBJ2-2, with 14 bases lining up with TRBD2. Per the germline V gene, CDR1 is MGHRA and CDR2 is YSYEKL. The V gene end was trimmed by 4 bases and the J gene end by 6 bases; junction bases not matched to a gene: 7. CDR3 length equals 17 residues. CDR3 sequence: CASSPKGLAGDSGELFF. DNA of the CDR3: TGCGCCAGCAGCCCAAAGGGACTAGCGGGAGACTCCGGGGAGCTGTTTTTT.

The chain combines TRBV7-3 with TRBJ2-2; no definite D call. Germline-derived CDR1 and CDR2 are SGHTA and FQGTGA. Trimming took 5 bases from V and 3 from J, leaving 4 bases between them. The CDR3 is made up of 12 amino acids. The CDR3 DNA sequence: TGTGCCAGCAGCGTCCACACCGGGGAGCTGTTTTTT. This gives the protein CASSVHTGELFF.

J is TRBJ1-1 and V is TRBV5-1; no clear D gene. Trimming shortened V by 2 bases and J by 5 bases, and 10 bases separated the two germline ends. This CDR3 spans 13 amino acids. The V gene's germline CDR1 is SGHRS and CDR2 YFSETQ. As DNA, the CDR3 is TGCGCCAGCAGCTTCCGGGGAGGTACTGAAGCTTTCTTT. Amino acid sequence: CASSFRGGTEAFF.

This chain's CDR3 is CASSVNRAAGNTIYF. CDR3 DNA sequence: TGTGCCAGCAGCGTTAACAGGGCCGCTGGAAACACCATATATTTT. The rearrangement uses TRBV9 and TRBJ1-3; possibly TRBD1 for D (6 bases). The CDR3 extends over 15 amino acids. In germline, CDR1 is SGDLS, CDR2 YYNGEE. V was trimmed by 2 bases and J by 2 bases, leaving 11 bases between them.

This clone occurred once. This chain links TRBV5-5 with TRBJ1-6; possible D gene TRBD1, 6 bases. Germline V gene sequence: CDR1 SGHKS, CDR2 YYEKEE (reference sequence). Deletions cut 5 bases from V and 15 bases from J, with 18 bases between. The CDR3 is 13 residues long. The CDR3 coding sequence is TGTGCCAGCAGTTCGGACAGCCTACTACGCCTCCACTTT. This encodes CASSSDSLLRLHF. Filled out from reference TRBV5-5 and TRBJ1-6, the complete variable domain reads DAGVTQSPTHLIKTRGQQVTLRCSPISGHKSVSWYQQVLGQGPQFIFQYYEKEERGRGNFPDRFSARQFPNYSSELNVNALLLGDSALYLCASSSDSLLRLHFGNGTRLTVT.

As regards this clone: This sample also contains other DNA sequences that code for the same CDR3. The V gene is TRBV11-2, the J gene TRBJ1-2, with a weak D call TRBD1 (6 bases). Germline CDR1 reads SGHAT; CDR2 reads FQNNGV. Deletions cut 2 bases from V and 4 bases from J, with 8 bases between. CDR3 length: 13 amino acids. The CDR3: CASSLPQGYGYTF. The DNA for the CDR3 is TGTGCCAGCAGCTTACCACAGGGCTATGGCTACACCTTC.

Notes on this clone: Other DNA sequences within the sample encode an identical CDR3. The chain has TRBV6-4 and TRBJ2-3; D is unresolved. CDR3 length equals 13 residues. Deletions cut 6 bases from V and 0 bases from J, with 7 bases between. Germline CDR1 is MRHNA and CDR2 is SNTAGT. The DNA of the CDR3 is TGTGCCAGCAGCGGCGATAGCACAGATACGCAGTATTTT. Translated, it gives CASSGDSTDTQYF.

There are a few counts of this clone. The V and J genes are TRBV12-5 and TRBJ1-6; D remains unclear. V dropped 0 bases and J dropped 9 bases, with 12 bases sitting between them. Per the germline V gene, CDR1 is LGHNT and CDR2 is FRNRAP. The CDR3 is 15 amino acids. CDR3 protein: CASGLVGLGSSPLHF. CDR3 in DNA: TGTGCTAGTGGTTTGGTAGGGTTGGGTAGTTCACCCCTCCACTTT.

This clone was seen a handful of times. The chain joins TRBV27 to TRBJ1-6, with D perhaps matching TRBD1 (6 bases). Germline-derived CDR1 and CDR2 are MNHEY and SMNVEV (reference sequence). The CDR3 is made up of 15 amino acids. Trimming cost V 6 bases and J 6 bases, with 15 bases left between them. CDR3 sequence (DNA): TGTGCCAGCAGCCCGCGGGGGCAAAGTAATTCACCCCTCCACTTT. Translated, it gives CASSPRGQSNSPLHF.

The chain employs TRBV21-1 and TRBJ2-2; TRBD2, the table's D call, was not compared with the DNA. TRBV21-1 is tagged as a pseudogene. The CDR3 spans 16 residues. The CDR3 protein is CASSKAGGSNTGELFF. DNA for the CDR3: TGTGCCAGCAGCAAAGCTGGGGGGAGTAACACCGGGGAGCTGTTTTTT.

This clone occurred a few times. The chain combines TRBV7-6 with TRBJ1-5; TRBD1 matches at 8 bases. The germline V gene has CDR1 SGHVS and CDR2 FNYEAQ. The ends lost 5 bases at V and 6 bases at J; junction bases unmatched: 9. The CDR3 is made up of 15 amino acids. In nucleotides, the CDR3 is TGTGCCAGCAGCCCACAGGACAGGGAAGGTCAGCCCCAGCATTTT. Translating gives CASSPQDREGQPQHF.

The rearrangement links TRBV5-1 to TRBJ2-1, with a tentative D call TRBD2 (5 bases). The germline V and J ends were trimmed by 6 bases and 10 bases, with 17 bases remaining between them. The CDR3 length is 13 residues. CDR1 SGHRS and CDR2 YFSETQ come from the germline V gene. In DNA, the CDR3 is TGCGCCAGCAACGTGGACTTACCTTTGGAGCAGTTCTTC. Its protein is CASNVDLPLEQFF.

This clone has a single count. The genes are TRBV5-1 and TRBJ1-4; D is unclear. Germline V gene data show CDR1 as SGHRS and CDR2 as YFSETQ. CDR3 length: 16 residues. Trimming pared 0 bases from V and 0 bases from J, leaving 9 bases between. In DNA form, the CDR3 reads TGCGCCAGCAGCTTGGAGGCAGTTTCAACTAATGAAAAACTGTTTTTT. Its protein product is CASSLEAVSTNEKLFF.

Details on this clone: A junction boundary mismatches the germline segment, possibly from a read error. The V and J genes are TRBV18 and TRBJ1-2; a weak D match, TRBD1 (5 bases). CDR3 length equals 15 residues. Germline CDR1 and CDR2: KGHSH and LQKENI. The DNA for the CDR3 is TGTGCCAGCTCCCCACCAGAGGGCAGGGTGAATGGCTACACCTTC. Translation: CASSPPEGRVNGYTF.

This clone was seen a few times. V gene TRBV7-9 combines with J gene TRBJ1-2; D is ambiguous. The CDR3 contains 14 residues. The V end lost 8 bases, the J end lost 0 bases, and 13 bases lay between the germline ends. Germline CDR1 is SEHNR and CDR2 is FQNEAQ (reference sequence). DNA for the CDR3: TGTGCCAGCCGGCCAGACGGAGCTAACTATGGCTACACCTTC. This encodes CASRPDGANYGYTF.

V usage is TRBV6-1 and J usage is TRBJ2-7; no clear D. The germline gives CDR1 MNHNS, CDR2 SASEGT. The CDR3 covers 14 residues. V dropped 1 base and J dropped 3 bases, with 10 bases sitting between them. CDR3 DNA sequence: TGTGCCAGCAGTGAAGGTCCCTCCAGCTACGAGCAGTACTTC. Protein sequence: CASSEGPSSYEQYF.

As regards this clone: This same CDR3 is encoded by further DNA sequences in the sample. The J gene is TRBJ2-5, the V gene TRBV2; 12 bases line up with TRBD2. Unmatched junction bases numbered 1, after V lost 4 bases and J lost 1 base. CDR3 size: 15 residues. Germline V gene sequence: CDR1 SNHLY, CDR2 FYNNEI. CDR3 in DNA: TGTGCCAGCAGTGGGGGACTAGCGGGCCAAGAGACCCAGTACTTC. Its translation: CASSGGLAGQETQYF.

The chain uses TRBV18 and TRBJ2-2; either TRBD1 or TRBD2 may fit D (5 bases each). In germline, CDR1 is KGHSH, CDR2 LQKENI. The CDR3 contains 14 residues. Trimming left V 4 bases short and J 2 bases short, with 8 bases between. The CDR3 loop is CASSQRDNTGELFF. The CDR3, as DNA: TGTGCCAGCTCACAAAGGGACAACACCGGGGAGCTGTTTTTT.

This clone was counted many times. The chain has TRBV9 and TRBJ2-7; TRBD1 aligns across 10 bases. In germline, CDR1 is SGDLS, CDR2 YYNGEE. V dropped 2 bases and J dropped 7; count of bases not matched to a gene: 9. There are 15 residues in the CDR3. CDR3: CASSVGGTGVREQYF. In DNA form, the CDR3 reads TGTGCCAGCAGCGTCGGGGGGACAGGGGTGAGGGAGCAGTACTTC.

This chain joins TRBV5-1 and TRBJ2-2; a possible D gene is TRBD2 (6 bases). CDR3 size: 16 residues. The germline gives CDR1 SGHRS, CDR2 YFSETQ. Between the trimmed V and J ends, which lost 0 bases and 0 bases, there was a span of 9 bases. The CDR3 bases are TGCGCCAGCAGCTTGGTTACGGGGGCGAACACCGGGGAGCTGTTTTTT. Translating it yields CASSLVTGANTGELFF.